One and the same sample provided the 28 T cell receptor beta chains below, sequenced in a study of identical twins (dated by TCRdb to 2016 to 2017). Library construction relied on 5' RACE. The sample was run on an Illumina HiSeq 2000. In TCRdb, the public reads were trimmed at Q25 with fastp and aligned with MiXCR, with productive beta chains retained. CDR3 protein duplicates are merged, each entry listing the most common genes and DNA. The sample yields over 250,000 distinct CDR3 sequences; 7.5% to 9.5% were counted once. The top ten constitute roughly 7% of the sample. This sample also appeared in a second study, on yellow fever vaccine responses in identical twins.

Sequenced sample: CD8+ T cells sorted from blood. The receptors stem from a woman between 18 and 29 years old in good health.

This clonotype was recorded many times. The chain recombines TRBV10-2 with TRBJ2-3, with 10 positions matching TRBD2. The germline CDR1 and CDR2 sequences are WSHSY and SAAADI. V lost 7 bases and J lost 2; bases outside the gene matches: 3. This CDR3 region has 14 residues. The DNA for the CDR3 is TGCGCCAGCATTACTAGCGGGGACACAGATACGCAGTATTTT. Its protein is CASITSGDTDTQYF.

Only a few counts were recorded for this clonotype. The chain is built from TRBV19 and TRBJ1-1; no clear D. Trimming left V 0 bases short and J 0 bases short, with 5 bases between. This CDR3 region has 14 residues. In germline, CDR1 is LNHDA, CDR2 SQIVND (reference sequence). CDR3 in amino acids: CASSIDRLNTEAFF. The CDR3 coding sequence is TGTGCCAGTAGTATAGACAGATTGAACACTGAAGCTTTCTTT.

This clonotype was seen repeatedly, ten times or more. J is TRBJ2-3 and V is TRBV25-1; possibly TRBD1 for D (6 bases). Trimming left V 8 bases short and J 5 bases short, with 20 bases between. Germline CDR1 is MGHDK and CDR2 is SYGVNS. This CDR3 spans 15 amino acids. The CDR3 protein is CASAWGQGKGDTQYF. CDR3 nucleotide sequence: TGTGCCAGCGCCTGGGGACAAGGGAAGGGAGATACGCAGTATTTT.

This rearrangement joins TRBV15 to TRBJ2-5; TRBD1 is a possible D gene (6 bases). Deletions cut 1 base from V and 5 bases from J, with 17 bases between. The CDR3 has 16 residues. Germline V gene data show CDR1 as LNHNV and CDR2 as YYDKDF (reference sequence). This CDR3 is CATSRGIGPQGETQYF. DNA of the CDR3: TGTGCCACCAGCAGAGGAATCGGCCCCCAGGGGGAGACCCAGTACTTC.

Only a few counts were recorded for this clonotype. The V call is TRBV25-1, the J call TRBJ2-3; perhaps TRBD1 as D (6 bases). Germline CDR1 MGHDK, CDR2 SYGVNS. V lost 7 bases to trimming and J lost 4 bases, with 21 bases between them. This CDR3 contains 16 residues. CDR3 DNA sequence: TGTGCCAGCACTCCAGCCGACAGGACCATCGCAGATACGCAGTATTTT. Amino acid sequence: CASTPADRTIADTQYF.

This clonotype occurred a few times. V usage is TRBV9 and J usage is TRBJ1-1; 10 nucleotides align to TRBD1. The junction had 10 bases not matched to a gene; V was cut back by 0 bases and J by 11 bases. The CDR3 contains 15 residues. Germline CDR1 SGDLS, CDR2 YYNGEE. The CDR3 loop reads CASSVGGTGELEAFF. The DNA for the CDR3 is TGTGCCAGCAGCGTAGGTGGGACAGGGGAATTGGAGGCTTTCTTT.

This clonotype was seen a single time. V gene TRBV9 combines with J gene TRBJ2-1; 14 nucleotides align to TRBD2. CDR3 length: 18 amino acids. CDR1 is SGDLS and CDR2 is YYNGEE in the germline V gene. J was trimmed by 5 bases and V by 3 bases; bases with no gene match: 10. The DNA of the CDR3 is TGTGCCAGCAGCGACCCCGGGACTAGCGGGAGTTTCAACAATGAGCAGTTCTTC. This gives the protein CASSDPGTSGSFNNEQFF.

This clonotype was counted many times. The V call is TRBV6-4, the J call TRBJ2-3; weak D call: TRBD1 (6 bases). Germline V gene data show CDR1 as MRHNA and CDR2 as SNTAGT. V was shortened by 3 bases and J by 0 bases, with 10 bases between the two germline ends. This CDR3 comprises 15 residues. This CDR3 reads CASSEGATSTDTQYF. CDR3 sequence (DNA): TGTGCCAGCAGTGAGGGGGCCACTAGCACAGATACGCAGTATTTT.

This clonotype has at least ten counts. The chain recombines TRBV11-2 with TRBJ2-7; 8 nucleotides align to TRBD2. V shed 5 bases, J shed 3 bases, and the junction held 9 bases outside the gene matches. Germline V gene data show CDR1 as SGHAT and CDR2 as FQNNGV. This CDR3 contains 15 residues. The CDR3 DNA follows: TGTGCCAGCAGCGAGAGGCGGGAGGCGGGCTACGAGCAGTACTTC. Translation gives CASSERREAGYEQYF.

This clonotype has only a few counts. The J gene is TRBJ2-3, the V gene TRBV2; D gene unclear. This CDR3 has 12 amino acids. Germline CDR1 and CDR2: SNHLY and FYNNEI. With 4 bases removed from V and 6 bases from J, the gap between germline ends came to 8 bases. Here the CDR3 reads CASSGVVDTQYF. The CDR3 region has the DNA TGTGCCAGCAGTGGAGTTGTGGATACGCAGTATTTT.

The rearrangement links TRBV2 to TRBJ2-3, with 9 bases lining up with TRBD1. The CDR3 sequence is 15 residues long. Germline V gene sequence: CDR1 SNHLY, CDR2 FYNNEI. The J segment lost 4 bases and the V segment lost 3 bases, leaving 5 bases of the junction unmatched. The CDR3 is CASSDWDRDADTQYF. CDR3 nucleotides: TGTGCCAGCAGTGATTGGGACAGGGACGCAGATACGCAGTATTTT.

This clonotype was seen ten or more times. V usage is TRBV24-1 and J usage is TRBJ2-2; TRBD2 is a possible D gene (6 bases). The CDR3 runs to 17 residues. Germline V gene sequence: CDR1 KGHDR, CDR2 SFDVKD. V was pared by 3 bases and J by 0 bases, with 13 bases between. CDR3 sequence (DNA): TGTGCCACCAGTGATCCTAGACGGGGGTCGAACACCGGGGAGCTGTTTTTT. It is translated as CATSDPRRGSNTGELFF.

The rearrangement joins TRBV27 to TRBJ2-7; D gene unclear. Per the germline V gene, CDR1 is MNHEY and CDR2 is SMNVEV (reference sequence). The CDR3 is 13 residues long. With 3 bases removed from V and 1 base from J, the gap between germline ends came to 7 bases. CDR3 sequence (DNA): TGTGCCAGCAGTTTTTCTGAGTCCTACGAGCAGTACTTC. Translating it yields CASSFSESYEQYF.

This clonotype was observed a few times. This sequence joins TRBV12-3 or TRBV12-4 and TRBJ2-1; 12 positions match TRBD2. V dropped 3 bases and J dropped 0; count of bases not matched to a gene: 6. This CDR3 contains 18 residues. The CDR3 reads CASSFPGLAGNSYNEQFF. The CDR3 DNA reads TGTGCCAGCAGTTTCCCCGGACTAGCGGGGAACTCCTACAATGAGCAGTTCTTC.

This chain uses TRBV28 with TRBJ2-2; D remains unclear. The CDR3 is 16 amino acids. V lost 7 bases to trimming and J lost 3 bases, with 18 bases between them. Germline CDR1 reads MDHEN; CDR2 reads SYDVKM. The CDR3 loop reads CASTLSLGWDTGELFF. CDR3 nucleotide sequence: TGTGCCAGCACCCTCTCGCTAGGGTGGGACACCGGGGAGCTGTTTTTT.

This sequence joins TRBV9 and TRBJ1-5; no clear D. CDR3 size: 15 residues. Germline values: CDR1 SGDLS, CDR2 YYNGEE. V was trimmed by 0 bases and J by 2 bases, leaving 9 bases between them. The CDR3 reads CASSVEGNGNQPQHF. The CDR3 DNA is TGTGCCAGCAGCGTAGAAGGGAATGGCAATCAGCCCCAGCATTTT.

The chain recombines TRBV29-1 with TRBJ2-3; 9 bases map to TRBD2. The junction had 6 bases not matched to a gene; V was cut back by 5 bases and J by 3 bases. Germline values: CDR1 SQVTM, CDR2 ANQGSEA. The CDR3 is 14 residues long. The DNA of the CDR3 is TGCAGCGTTCCTAGCGGGGCTACTACAGATACGCAGTATTTT. It yields the protein CSVPSGATTDTQYF.

The chain recombines TRBV7-9 with TRBJ2-3; D is uncertain. This CDR3 spans 15 amino acids. Trimming cost V 1 base and J 2 bases, with 10 bases left between them. Looked up from germline, CDR1 is SEHNR and CDR2 is FQNEAQ (reference sequence). CDR3 nucleotides: TGTGCCAGCAGCTTAGTGGATCCGGTCACAGATACGCAGTATTTT. Its translation is CASSLVDPVTDTQYF.

The chain employs TRBV7-2 and TRBJ2-5, with no clear D. The CDR3 runs 16 residues. Trimming took off 5 bases at V and 0 bases at J, with 16 bases between the two ends. CDR1 and CDR2 from the germline V gene are SGHTA and FQGNSA. The CDR3 sequence is CASSLRLRGYQETQYF. The CDR3 DNA is TGTGCCAGCAGCCTCCGACTGCGCGGCTACCAAGAGACCCAGTACTTC.

This clonotype was picked up many times. The gene calls are TRBV29-1 and TRBJ2-5, with TRBD1 matching 8 bases. Losses at the gene ends were 4 bases for V and 2 bases for J; bases not matched to a gene: 9. Germline V gene data show CDR1 as SQVTM and CDR2 as ANQGSEA. The CDR3 sequence is 15 residues long. CDR3 DNA: TGCAGCGTTGCGACACCGGGGACAGGTCAAGAGACCCAGTACTTC. It specifies CSVATPGTGQETQYF.

This clonotype was picked up a small number of times. The J gene is TRBJ2-3, the V gene TRBV24-1, with 8 bases lining up with TRBD1. This CDR3 has 14 amino acids. Trimming cost V 6 bases and J 4 bases; bases outside gene matches: 5. The germline gives CDR1 KGHDR, CDR2 SFDVKD. The CDR3 nucleotides read TGTGCCACCAGTCTGGACAGGGTTTCAGATACGCAGTATTTT. Amino acids: CATSLDRVSDTQYF.

This clonotype turned up a few times. V gene TRBV7-9 combines with J gene TRBJ2-5; D is ambiguous. The CDR3 is 12 residues long. Germline CDR1 is SEHNR and CDR2 is FQNEAQ (reference sequence). With 2 bases removed from V and 6 bases from J, the gap between germline ends came to 7 bases. This CDR3 reads CASSLSTKTQYF. The CDR3 bases are TGTGCCAGCAGCTTAAGTACGAAGACCCAGTACTTC.

The table lists this clonotype with a few counts. The CDR3 reads CASSLVQGLDTQYF. CDR3 nucleotides: TGTGCCAGCAGCTTGGTACAGGGGTTAGATACGCAGTATTTT. The rearrangement links TRBV5-6 to TRBJ2-3; 7 nucleotides align to TRBD1. Germline V gene lookup returns CDR1 SGHDT and CDR2 YYEEEE. This CDR3 comprises 14 residues. The V gene end was trimmed by 0 bases and the J gene end by 5 bases; junction bases not matched to a gene: 3.

This clonotype has a count of ten or more. This rearrangement joins TRBV29-1 to TRBJ2-7; 16 positions match TRBD2. With 3 bases clipped from V and 1 base from J, the junction kept 0 bases outside the gene matches. CDR3 length: 15 amino acids. The germline V gene encodes CDR1 SQVTM and CDR2 ANQGSEA. CDR3 sequence reads: CSVEGLAGGSYEQYF. CDR3 DNA: TGCAGCGTTGAGGGACTAGCGGGAGGGTCCTACGAGCAGTACTTC.

This clonotype was observed at least ten times. This sequence joins TRBV20-1 and TRBJ2-5; 7 bases align to TRBD2. The CDR3 runs to 13 residues. The germline V gene encodes CDR1 DFQATT and CDR2 SNEGSKA (reference sequence). The ends lost 5 bases at V and 6 bases at J; junction bases unmatched: 9. CDR3 nucleotide sequence: TGCAGTGCTCCCGGACTAGTAATCAAGACCCAGTACTTC. Translated, it gives CSAPGLVIKTQYF.

The J gene is TRBJ2-5, the V gene TRBV5-1, with D tentatively TRBD1 (6 bases). Trimming removed 3 bases at V and 3 bases at J, with 15 bases between. The CDR3 has 15 amino acids. Germline assignment: CDR1 SGHRS and CDR2 YFSETQ. The CDR3 DNA reads TGCGCCAGCAGCTCTGGAGATTCAGGGGAAGAGACCCAGTACTTC. Amino acid sequence: CASSSGDSGEETQYF.

V is TRBV4-1 and J is TRBJ2-7; D remains unclear. The CDR3 has 14 amino acids. The germline CDR1 and CDR2 sequences are MGHRA and YSYEKL. V dropped 0 bases and J dropped 1 base, with 7 bases sitting between them. CDR3 amino acids: CASSQDGVSYEQYF. The CDR3, as DNA: TGCGCCAGCAGCCAAGATGGGGTTTCCTACGAGCAGTACTTC.

This clonotype has more than one count but fewer than ten. The chain carries TRBV2 and TRBJ2-3; tentative D call: TRBD2 (6 bases). The V gene's germline CDR1 is SNHLY and CDR2 FYNNEI. CDR3 length: 14 residues. V lost 8 bases, J lost 2 bases, and 14 bases lay in between. CDR3 coding DNA: TGTGCCAGCGGGAGGCTTGGGACCACAGATACGCAGTATTTT. Translation gives CASGRLGTTDTQYF.